This T cell receptor beta chain derives from a study of beta chain features in type 1 diabetes. Study-level results: A PCR bias possibly favoring shorter templates would apply equally to patients and controls. The analysis here could not establish whether HLA type shapes TCRB rearrangement. TCRB CDR3s from Type 1 diabetes patients were moderately but significantly shorter in all four CD4+ subsets.

Trimming left V 0 bases short and J 5 bases short, with 14 bases between. CDR3 length: 15 amino acids. Per the germline V gene, CDR1 is SGHTS and CDR2 is YDEGEE. It was one heparinised blood draw, averaging about 0.12 L, that each donor gave. Sequencing targeted expressed TCRB transcripts, as all isolated RNA had been reverse transcribed. The table came from immunoSEQ multiplex PCR; TCRdb's copy has only in-frame clones and leaves some out. The table shows roughly 240,000 clones, with roughly 24% occurring only once. Concerning this clone itself: The target antigen is unknown.

The material sequenced was naive CD4+ T cells from blood. V gene TRBV5-8 combines with J gene TRBJ2-5; possible D gene TRBD1, 6 bases. The source is a woman aged 25 to 39 with type 1 diabetes. The CDR3 spells CASSLAGHSAETQYF. The CDR3 DNA reads as TGTGCCAGCAGCTTGGCGGGACACTCTGCGGAGACCCAGTACTTC.